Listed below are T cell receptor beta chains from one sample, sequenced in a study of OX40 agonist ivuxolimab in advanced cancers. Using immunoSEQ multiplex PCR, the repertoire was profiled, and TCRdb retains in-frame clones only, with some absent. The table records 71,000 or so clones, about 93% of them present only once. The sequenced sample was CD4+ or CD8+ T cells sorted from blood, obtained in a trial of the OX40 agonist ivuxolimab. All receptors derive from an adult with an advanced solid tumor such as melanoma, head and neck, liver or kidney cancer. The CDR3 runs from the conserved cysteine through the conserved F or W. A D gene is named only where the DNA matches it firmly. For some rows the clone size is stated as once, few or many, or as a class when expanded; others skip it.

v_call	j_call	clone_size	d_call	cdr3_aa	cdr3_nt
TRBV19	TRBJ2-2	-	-	CASVTGELFF	TGTGCCAGCGTGACCGGGGAGCTGTTTTTT
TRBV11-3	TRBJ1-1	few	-	CASSFSPSLNTEAFF	TGTGCCAGCAGCTTCAGTCCATCCCTGAACACTGAAGCTTTCTTT
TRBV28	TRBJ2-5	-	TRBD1	CASSSSGQGDETQYF	TGTGCCAGCAGTTCATCGGGACAGGGGGACGAGACCCAGTACTTC
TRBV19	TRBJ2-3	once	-	CASSIGLTGVTDTQYF	TGTGCCAGTAGTATTGGCTTAACGGGGGTAACAGATACGCAGTATTTT
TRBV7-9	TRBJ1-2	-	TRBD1	CASSSGQDPRRYTF	TGTGCCAGCAGCTCGGGACAGGACCCACGACGCTACACCTTC
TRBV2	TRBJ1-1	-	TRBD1	CASSEIRTGVNTEAFF	TGTGCCAGCAGTGAAATCCGGACAGGGGTGAACACTGAAGCTTTCTTT
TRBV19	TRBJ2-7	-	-	CASSGGPSVPPPYEQYF	TGTGCCAGTAGCGGGGGTCCTAGCGTCCCCCCACCTTACGAGCAGTACTTC
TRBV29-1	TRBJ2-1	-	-	CSVEGFGKAPSYNEQFF	TGCAGCGTTGAAGGCTTTGGGAAAGCGCCCTCCTACAATGAGCAGTTCTTC
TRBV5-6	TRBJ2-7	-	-	CASSSTYEQYF	TGTGCCAGCAGCTCCACCTACGAGCAGTACTTC
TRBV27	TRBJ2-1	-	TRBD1	CASSFPDRASSYNEQFF	TGTGCCAGCAGTTTTCCGGACAGGGCGAGCTCCTACAATGAGCAGTTCTTC
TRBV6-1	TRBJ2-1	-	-	CASSAPRDEQFF	TGTGCCAGCAGTGCTCCCAGGGATGAGCAGTTCTTC
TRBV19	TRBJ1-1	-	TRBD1	CASSIDPLRGTGNTEAFF	TGTGCCAGTAGTATAGATCCATTGCGGGGGACAGGGAACACTGAAGCTTTCTTT
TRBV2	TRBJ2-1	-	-	CASSEPGNIEQFF	TGTGCCAGCAGTGAACCAGGGAATATTGAGCAGTTCTTC
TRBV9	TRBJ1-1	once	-	CASSAGPGNTEAFF	TGTGCCAGCAGCGCGGGACCGGGAAACACTGAAGCTTTCTTT
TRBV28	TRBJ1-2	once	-	CASSLISLGRDGYTF	TGTGCCAGCAGTTTAATCTCATTGGGCAGGGATGGCTACACCTTC